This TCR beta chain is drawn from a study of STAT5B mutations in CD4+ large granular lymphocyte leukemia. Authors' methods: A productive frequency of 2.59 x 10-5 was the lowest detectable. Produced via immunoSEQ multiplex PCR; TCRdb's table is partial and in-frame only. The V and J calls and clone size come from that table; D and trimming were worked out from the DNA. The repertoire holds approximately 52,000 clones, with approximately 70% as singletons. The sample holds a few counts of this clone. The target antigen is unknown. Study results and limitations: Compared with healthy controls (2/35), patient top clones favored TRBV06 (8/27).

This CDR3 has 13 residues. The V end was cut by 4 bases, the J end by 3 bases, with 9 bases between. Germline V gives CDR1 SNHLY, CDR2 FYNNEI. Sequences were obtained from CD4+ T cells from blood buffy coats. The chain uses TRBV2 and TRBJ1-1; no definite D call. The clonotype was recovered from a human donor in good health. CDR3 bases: TGTGCCAGCAGTGTCGGGAGGGACACTGAAGCTTTCTTT. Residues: CASSVGRDTEAFF.